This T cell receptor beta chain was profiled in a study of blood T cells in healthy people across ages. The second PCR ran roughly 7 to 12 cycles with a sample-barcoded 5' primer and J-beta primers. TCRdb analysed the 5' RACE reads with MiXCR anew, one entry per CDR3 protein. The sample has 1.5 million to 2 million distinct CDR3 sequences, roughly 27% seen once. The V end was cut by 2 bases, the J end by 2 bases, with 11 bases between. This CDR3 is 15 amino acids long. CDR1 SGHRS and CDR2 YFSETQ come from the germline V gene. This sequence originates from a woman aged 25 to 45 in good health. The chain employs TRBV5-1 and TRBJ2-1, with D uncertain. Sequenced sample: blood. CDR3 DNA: TGCGCCAGCAGCTTCGGCAGGAACCCCTACAATGAGCAGTTCTTC. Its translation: CASSFGRNPYNEQFF.